One and the same sample provided the 32 T cell receptor beta chains below, sequenced in a study of identical twins (dated by TCRdb to the mid-2010s). Libraries were built with 5' RACE. The run used an Illumina HiSeq 2000. TCRdb reworked the public reads: Q25 trimming with fastp, MiXCR clone assembly, productive beta chains retained. Every entry covers one CDR3 protein and lists the most common genes and DNA from its rows. This sample has 200,000 to 250,000 distinct CDR3 sequences in its table, and around 8% of those were observed once. The ten largest clones take up about 2% of the sample. The sample was also linked to a second study, of yellow fever vaccine responses in identical twins.

Sequencing was carried out using memory (CD45RO+) T cells sorted from blood. The cell subset or site label corresponds to: CD45RO+ enriched T cells. These receptors originate from a woman younger than 35 in good health.

This clonotype was recorded at least ten times. The V call is TRBV5-1, the J call TRBJ2-4; D not certain. The CDR3 has 15 amino acids. Germline CDR1 and CDR2: SGHRS and YFSETQ. V was trimmed by 0 bases and J by 4 bases, leaving 11 bases between them. This chain's CDR3 is CASSLEFKGKNIQYF. The DNA for the CDR3 is TGCGCCAGCAGCTTGGAATTCAAAGGGAAAAACATTCAGTACTTC.

This clonotype was counted at least ten times. The chain combines TRBV3-1 with TRBJ2-3, with 10 bases fitting TRBD2. The CDR3 totals 17 residues. The V gene's germline CDR1 is LGHDT and CDR2 YNNKEL (reference sequence). V was clipped by 4 bases and J by 5 bases; unmatched bases: 12. As DNA, the CDR3 is TGTGCCAGCAGCCCCCTGGCTAGCGGGGGTACTTTAGATACGCAGTATTTT. As protein: CASSPLASGGTLDTQYF.

This clonotype was detected ten times or more. CDR3 DNA: TGTGCCAGCAGTACGCCGACAGGGGAACGAGACGAGCAGTACTTC. This gives the protein CASSTPTGERDEQYF. This chain uses TRBV25-1 with TRBJ2-7, with TRBD1 identical over 8 bases. Unmatched junction bases numbered 11, after V lost 5 bases and J lost 5 bases. The V gene's germline CDR1 is MGHDK and CDR2 SYGVNS. The CDR3 contains 15 residues.

This clonotype was found many times. The chain has TRBV24-1 and TRBJ1-2; 7 bases map to TRBD1. J was trimmed by 3 bases and V by 4 bases; bases with no gene match: 4. CDR3 length equals 14 residues. Looked up from germline, CDR1 is KGHDR and CDR2 is SFDVKD. The CDR3, as DNA: TGTGCCACCAGTGAGGCAGGGGGTGACTATGGCTACACCTTC. Protein sequence: CATSEAGGDYGYTF.

This chain uses TRBV11-2 with TRBJ2-2; 12 bases are shared with TRBD2. This CDR3 contains 19 residues. Germline V CDR1 and CDR2: SGHAT, FQNNGV. Trimming at V came to 1 base and at J to 4 bases, leaving 10 bases not matched to a gene. CDR3 coding DNA: TGTGCCAGCAGCTTAGTGGGTACTAGCGGGGGGCGAGGCACCGGGGAGCTGTTTTTT. Protein: CASSLVGTSGGRGTGELFF.

This clonotype was observed a handful of times. J is TRBJ2-5 and V is TRBV20-1, with D hard to call. CDR3 length equals 13 residues. Germline values: CDR1 DFQATT, CDR2 SNEGSKA (reference sequence). Trimming pared 3 bases from V and 1 base from J, leaving 9 bases between. The CDR3: CSARSEIQETQYF. CDR3 bases: TGCAGTGCTAGGTCAGAAATCCAAGAGACCCAGTACTTC.

CDR3 DNA: TGTGCCAGCAGCTTGAGGCTAGCGGGGGCCCGCACAGATACGCAGTATTTT. This translates into CASSLRLAGARTDTQYF. The chain uses TRBV5-6 and TRBJ2-3; 10 nucleotides match TRBD2. The length of the CDR3 is 17 residues. Germline CDR1 SGHDT, CDR2 YYEEEE. The trim removed 1 base at V and 1 base at J, leaving 6 bases unmatched.

V is TRBV15 and J is TRBJ2-3; 8 nucleotides align to TRBD2. The germline V gene has CDR1 LNHNV and CDR2 YYDKDF (reference sequence). V dropped 1 base and J dropped 4; count of bases not matched to a gene: 10. The CDR3 is 17 amino acids. For the CDR3, the DNA is TGTGCCACCAGCAGAGCCGAACTAGCGGAGGGACCAGATACGCAGTATTTT. Encoded protein: CATSRAELAEGPDTQYF.

This clonotype was recorded many times. The chain couples TRBV2 to TRBJ2-7; 10 positions match TRBD2. The CDR3 extends over 13 amino acids. Germline values: CDR1 SNHLY, CDR2 FYNNEI. V dropped 9 bases and J dropped 2; count of bases not matched to a gene: 4. The CDR3 nucleotides are TGTGCCAGAAGGACTAGCGGCACCTACGAGCAGTACTTC. Translated, it gives CARRTSGTYEQYF.

This clonotype was counted many times. V is TRBV12-3 or TRBV12-4 and J is TRBJ2-2; D call uncertain. This CDR3 contains 11 residues. Trimming took off 6 bases at V and 6 bases at J, with 5 bases between the two ends. For the CDR3, the DNA is TGTGCCAGCAGGGCGTCCGGGGAGCTGTTTTTT. Its protein is CASRASGELFF.

This clonotype was picked up a small number of times. The junction departs from the called germline gene at one end, perhaps through a read error. This CDR3 is CSARGETVQETQCF. For the CDR3, the DNA is TGCAGTGCTAGGGGGGAGACTGTTCAAGAGACCCAGTGCTTC. The rearrangement uses TRBV20-1 and TRBJ2-5; possibly TRBD1 or TRBD2 for D (5 bases each). This CDR3 comprises 14 residues. Germline V lookup: CDR1 DFQATT, CDR2 SNEGSKA (reference sequence).

A note on this clonotype: A read error may explain this, as a much larger clone is one base away. The chain joins TRBV28 to TRBJ2-2, with a weak D call TRBD1 (6 bases). V dropped 7 bases and J dropped 7 bases, with 19 bases sitting between them. The germline gives CDR1 MDHEN, CDR2 SYDVKM. This CDR3 contains 15 residues. As DNA, the CDR3 is TGTGCCAGCACCCATCGGGACATGGCGGTCGGGGAGCTGTTTTTT. As protein: CASTHRDMAVGELFF.

Only a few counts were recorded for this clonotype. The chain is built from TRBV10-3 and TRBJ2-5, with TRBD2 matching over 14 bases. With 4 bases clipped from V and 4 bases from J, the junction kept 2 bases outside the gene matches. The germline gives CDR1 ENHRY, CDR2 SYGVKD. The CDR3 covers 15 residues. This CDR3 is CAISVGTSGGETQYF. The CDR3 coding sequence is TGTGCCATCAGTGTGGGGACTAGCGGGGGAGAGACCCAGTACTTC.

This clonotype was seen many times. The V and J genes are TRBV12-3 or TRBV12-4 and TRBJ1-5, with unresolved D. Trimming stripped 6 bases from V and 4 bases from J, with 7 bases between. The CDR3 has 12 amino acids. CDR3 sequence (DNA): TGTGCCAGCAGCCCACCAAATCAGCCCCAGCATTTT. Protein: CASSPPNQPQHF.

J is TRBJ2-1 and V is TRBV2; 7 bases match TRBD1. Germline V gene lookup returns CDR1 SNHLY and CDR2 FYNNEI. CDR3 length: 13 amino acids. J was trimmed by 15 bases and V by 6 bases; bases with no gene match: 14. The CDR3 loop is CASRAGTVHALFF. DNA for the CDR3: TGTGCCAGCAGGGCAGGGACAGTGCACGCGCTGTTCTTC.

This clonotype was counted at least ten times. The chain couples TRBV29-1 to TRBJ2-5, with TRBD1 as a possible D gene (7 bases). The CDR3 spans 12 residues. The V end lost 6 bases, the J end lost 7 bases, and 15 bases lay between the germline ends. Germline V gene lookup returns CDR1 SQVTM and CDR2 ANQGSEA. The CDR3 protein is CSVPDRRATQYF. CDR3 bases: TGCAGCGTCCCGGACAGGAGGGCGACCCAGTACTTC.

Ten or more counts support this clonotype. This rearrangement joins TRBV2 to TRBJ2-7; maybe TRBD2 (5 bases). Germline V gives CDR1 SNHLY, CDR2 FYNNEI. This CDR3 has 13 amino acids. V was clipped by 5 bases and J by 4 bases, with 12 bases between them. CDR3 sequence (DNA): TGTGCCAGCAGTACCGGGATGCGTTACGAGCAGTACTTC. Encoded protein: CASSTGMRYEQYF.

This rearrangement joins TRBV19 to TRBJ1-2, with a possible D match to TRBD1 (5 bases). The ends were cut back, 7 bases at V and 2 bases at J, with 17 bases in the middle. The CDR3 consists of 15 residues. Germline V gives CDR1 LNHDA, CDR2 SQIVND (reference sequence). The CDR3 DNA sequence: TGTGCCAGTATGATACCCGGGACTGCGAACTATGGCTACACCTTC. It specifies CASMIPGTANYGYTF.

This clonotype was picked up many times. V and J are TRBV12-3 or TRBV12-4 and TRBJ2-2; 7 bases match TRBD1. This CDR3 has 17 residues. Losses at the gene ends were 5 bases for V and 0 bases for J; bases not matched to a gene: 9. This CDR3 is CASSLGVGTANTGELFF. The CDR3 coding sequence is TGTGCCAGCAGTCTGGGGGTGGGGACAGCGAACACCGGGGAGCTGTTTTTT.

J is TRBJ2-3 and V is TRBV9; TRBD2 is a possible D gene (5 bases). CDR3 length equals 13 residues. V lost 10 bases to trimming and J lost 4 bases, with 16 bases between them. Germline V CDR1 and CDR2: SGDLS, YYNGEE. The DNA of the CDR3 is TGTGCCTCCGCGGGCGGCCCTCCAGATACGCAGTATTTT. Protein sequence: CASAGGPPDTQYF.

This clonotype was found many times. The V call is TRBV20-1, the J call TRBJ1-3; D call uncertain. Germline V CDR1 and CDR2: DFQATT, SNEGSKA (reference sequence). Trimming took 0 bases from V and 9 from J, leaving 15 bases between them. This CDR3 is 14 amino acids long. CDR3 bases: TGCAGTGCTAGAGAACCCCGGGCCCCGGGCACCATATATTTT. Its protein is CSAREPRAPGTIYF.

In its sample, this clonotype was seen many times. V usage is TRBV15 and J usage is TRBJ2-7; either TRBD1 or TRBD2 may fit D (5 bases each). CDR3 length equals 16 residues. Germline CDR1 is LNHNV and CDR2 is YYDKDF (reference sequence). V lost 0 bases and J 1 base, leaving 13 bases between the germline ends. The chain's CDR3 is CATSREGDGPSYEQYF. In nucleotides, the CDR3 is TGTGCCACCAGCAGAGAGGGGGACGGTCCTTCCTACGAGCAGTACTTC.

A few counts support this clonotype. The genes are TRBV5-5 and TRBJ2-7; 8 bases are shared with TRBD1. The CDR3 totals 16 residues. Trimming at V came to 5 bases and at J to 4 bases, leaving 14 bases not matched to a gene. Germline V lookup: CDR1 SGHKS, CDR2 YYEKEE (reference sequence). The CDR3 DNA follows: TGTGCCAGCAGATATACGAACGACAGGGGAATTTACGAGCAGTACTTC. Protein product: CASRYTNDRGIYEQYF.

J is TRBJ2-4 and V is TRBV27; 7 nucleotides match TRBD2. This CDR3 contains 14 residues. Per the germline V gene, CDR1 is MNHEY and CDR2 is SMNVEV (reference sequence). J lost 9 bases, V lost 5 bases, and 10 bases had no gene match. CDR3 nucleotide sequence: TGTGCCAGCAGTCCCGCCCTGGGGGGGGGCATTCAGTACTTC. Translation gives CASSPALGGGIQYF.

The CDR3 DNA is TGTGCCAGCAGGAGGACTAGCGGAATTTACAATGAGCAGTTCTTC. Protein: CASRRTSGIYNEQFF. This chain joins TRBV2 and TRBJ2-1; 10 nucleotides line up with TRBD2. Germline V gene data show CDR1 as SNHLY and CDR2 as FYNNEI. This CDR3 has 15 amino acids. V lost 6 bases and J lost 4; bases outside the gene matches: 6. Full variable domain (remainder filled in from reference TRBV2 and TRBJ2-1): EPEVTQTPSHQVTQMGQEVILRCVPISNHLYFYWYRQILGQKVEFLVSFYNNEISEKSEIFDDQFSVERPDGSNFTLKIRSTKLEDSAMYFCASRRTSGIYNEQFFGPGTRLTVL.

The chain is built from TRBV12-3 or TRBV12-4 and TRBJ1-3; D not certain. This CDR3 comprises 15 residues. The V gene lost 2 bases and the J gene lost 1 base, with 9 bases spanning the gap. The CDR3 region is CASSLQSSSGNTIYF. The CDR3 DNA is TGTGCCAGCAGTTTACAGTCGTCGTCTGGAAACACCATATATTTT.

CDR3 region: CASSDRTGTGSGELFF. The CDR3 DNA sequence: TGTGCCAGCAGCGACCGGACAGGAACAGGTTCCGGGGAGCTGTTTTTT. V and J are TRBV7-6 and TRBJ2-2; 7 bases agree with TRBD1. V was pared by 5 bases and J by 6 bases, with 12 bases of the junction left unmatched. The CDR3 totals 16 residues. Germline V CDR1 and CDR2: SGHVS, FNYEAQ.

The rearrangement joins TRBV20-1 to TRBJ1-6; no clear D gene. This CDR3 is built from 13 residues. Trimming cost V 6 bases and J 7 bases, with 13 bases left between them. Germline V gene lookup returns CDR1 DFQATT and CDR2 SNEGSKA (reference sequence). Written as DNA, the CDR3 is TGCAGTGCCCGGTTCAAGGAGAATTCACCCCTCCACTTT. Residues: CSARFKENSPLHF.

This clonotype came up many times. The chain employs TRBV5-1 and TRBJ2-7; no clear D. Germline loops: CDR1 SGHRS, CDR2 YFSETQ. CDR3 length: 15 amino acids. Trimming cost V 4 bases and J 0 bases, with 14 bases left between them. The CDR3 is CASSPEPRYSYEQYF. CDR3 DNA: TGCGCCAGCAGCCCGGAGCCGCGGTACTCCTACGAGCAGTACTTC.

This clonotype appeared many times. The rearrangement joins TRBV5-1 to TRBJ2-3; D is unresolved. Germline V gives CDR1 SGHRS, CDR2 YFSETQ. The V gene lost 5 bases and the J gene lost 1 base, with 14 bases spanning the gap. The CDR3 spans 15 residues. The CDR3 spells CASSLTPAGTDTQYF. As DNA, the CDR3 is TGCGCCAGCAGTTTGACCCCAGCTGGCACAGATACGCAGTATTTT.

The J gene is TRBJ2-1, the V gene TRBV3-1; 11 positions match TRBD1. Germline CDR1 and CDR2: LGHDT and YNNKEL (reference sequence). The trim removed 4 bases at V and 4 bases at J, leaving 6 bases unmatched. The CDR3 extends over 16 amino acids. CDR3 residues: CASSLNRDRGYNEQFF. In nucleotides, the CDR3 is TGTGCCAGCAGCCTAAACCGGGACAGGGGGTACAATGAGCAGTTCTTC.

V usage is TRBV7-2 and J usage is TRBJ2-7; 11 bases map to TRBD2. Germline V gene lookup returns CDR1 SGHTA and CDR2 FQGNSA. The length of the CDR3 is 15 residues. Trimming removed 3 bases from V and 6 bases from J; junction bases left unmatched: 7. In DNA, the CDR3 is TGTGCCAGCAGCTTCACTAGCGGGAGTACGTTCGAGCAGTACTTC. This gives the protein CASSFTSGSTFEQYF.